This entry is about one T cell receptor beta chain. Method: immunoSEQ multiplex PCR; TCRdb's copy keeps in-frame clones and lacks some. Of around 1.1 million clones detected, about 80% appear once; the ten largest clones hold more than 0.55%. The ends lost 3 bases at V and 3 bases at J; junction bases unmatched: 8. The length of the CDR3 is 16 residues. CDR1 and CDR2 (germline): SGDLS, YYNGEE. This specimen belongs to a study of shared clonotypes between healthy human individuals. Sequenced sample: memory CD4+ T cells from PBMCs. Indicated subset: CD45RA-negative fraction. The clonotype comes from a man aged 18 to 29 in good health. Some clones in this sample may be carry-over from other donors' samples. The chain recombines TRBV9 with TRBJ1-4, with 7 bases matching TRBD1. Here the CDR3 reads CASSARRGLANEKLFF. The CDR3 region has the DNA TGTGCCAGCAGCGCAAGAAGGGGGCTGGCTAATGAAAAACTGTTTTTT.